A selection of T cell receptor beta chains follows, all from one sample in a study of cytomegalovirus exposure and HLA in healthy donors. Assay: immunoSEQ multiplex PCR; the TCRdb copy retains only in-frame clones and omits some. The data hold 76,000 or so clones, with approximately 80% observed a single time. The specimen was PBMCs. The receptors derive from a woman between 35 and 50 years old in good health and CMV-seropositive. Each CDR3 is given with its conserved first and last residue. D genes are given only for firm matches. Expanded clones are given a class, and other clones once, few, many or no size at all.

CDR3	DNA	V	J	D	size
CASSARDGRGKLFF	TGTGCCAGCAGCGCCCGGGACGGGCGGGGAAAACTGTTTTTT	TRBV7-2	TRBJ1-4	NA	NA
CASSVGTGYYEQYF	TGCGCCAGCAGTGTCGGGACAGGGTACTACGAGCAGTACTTC	TRBV5-1	TRBJ2-7	TRBD1	NA
CASISTAFSPYGYTF	TGTGCCAGTATTTCGACAGCTTTTTCCCCCTATGGCTACACCTTC	TRBV19	TRBJ1-2	NA	NA
CASSLLGGYYTF	TGTGCCAGCAGTTTATTGGGGGGATACTACACCTTC	TRBV28	TRBJ1-2	NA	NA
CAISDRQGSTDTQYF	TGTGCCATCAGTGATCGACAGGGTAGCACAGATACGCAGTATTTT	TRBV10-3	TRBJ2-3	TRBD1	NA
CASSYQTGGNQPQHF	TGTGCCAGCAGTTACCAAACAGGGGGCAATCAGCCCCAGCATTTT	TRBV6-6	TRBJ1-5	TRBD1	NA
CASSSTGNNQPQHF	TGTGCCAGCAGTTCGACAGGGAACAATCAGCCCCAGCATTTT	TRBV27	TRBJ1-5	TRBD1	NA
CASSPAQGEKLFF	TGTGCCAGCTCACCCGCGCAGGGAGAAAAACTGTTTTTT	TRBV18	TRBJ1-4	NA	once
CASSTADRVSTEAFF	TGTGCCAGCAGTACCGCCGACAGGGTATCCACTGAAGCTTTCTTT	TRBV28	TRBJ1-1	TRBD1	once
CASSPRVETDTQYF	TGTGCCAGCAGCCCCCGGGTAGAAACAGATACGCAGTATTTT	TRBV4-2	TRBJ2-3	NA	NA
CATSIQLASGETQYF	TGTGCCACCAGCATCCAACTAGCGAGTGGGGAGACCCAGTACTTC	TRBV15	TRBJ2-5	TRBD2	NA
CASSYEGQGKQYF	TGTGCCAGCAGTTACGAGGGACAGGGCAAGCAGTACTTC	TRBV6-5	TRBJ2-7	TRBD1	NA
CASRSGPRPNEKLFF	TGTGCCAGCAGGAGCGGCCCTCGCCCTAATGAAAAACTGTTTTTT	TRBV5-6	TRBJ1-4	NA	few
CAWSVSVEQFF	TGTGCCTGGAGTGTTTCCGTTGAGCAGTTCTTC	TRBV30	TRBJ2-1	NA	NA
CASSIDIAETQYF	TGTGCCAGCAGCATTGACATCGCGGAGACCCAGTACTTC	TRBV5-4	TRBJ2-5	NA	NA
CASSPTGLNTEAFF	TGTGCCAGCAGCCCAACAGGCCTGAACACTGAAGCTTTCTTT	TRBV7-2	TRBJ1-1	NA	NA
CASAPGGTNEKLFF	TGTGCCAGCGCCCCGGGGGGAACTAATGAAAAACTGTTTTTT	TRBV28	TRBJ1-4	NA	NA
CASSLEGISGANVLTF	TGTGCCAGCAGCTTAGAGGGGATCTCTGGGGCCAACGTCCTGACTTTC	TRBV7-2	TRBJ2-6	NA	NA
CATSRPDSEQYF	TGTGCCACCAGCAGACCGGACAGCGAGCAGTACTTC	TRBV15	TRBJ2-7	NA	NA
CAWSVSRGYQPQHF	TGTGCCTGGAGTGTAAGCAGGGGATATCAGCCCCAGCATTTT	TRBV30	TRBJ1-5	NA	NA
CASSLGGDQPQHF	TGTGCCAGCAGCTTAGGAGGAGACCAGCCCCAGCATTTT	TRBV7-8	TRBJ1-5	NA	NA
CASSLGGWTSGKETQYF	TGTGCCAGCAGCTTAGGAGGTTGGACTAGCGGTAAAGAGACCCAGTACTTC	TRBV7-2	TRBJ2-5	TRBD2	NA
CASIGGETDYGYTF	TGTGCCAGTATAGGTGGGGAGACGGACTATGGCTACACCTTC	TRBV19	TRBJ1-2	NA	NA
CASSRRSGSPTGELFF	TGCGCCAGCAGCCGGAGGAGCGGCAGCCCCACCGGGGAGCTGTTTTTT	TRBV4-1	TRBJ2-2	NA	NA
CAISESFLASGNQETQYF	TGTGCCATCAGTGAGTCATTTTTAGCTAGCGGGAATCAAGAGACCCAGTACTTC	TRBV10-3	TRBJ2-5	TRBD2	NA
CSVGQGAVGAFF	TGCAGCGTGGGACAGGGGGCTGTAGGAGCTTTCTTT	TRBV29-1	TRBJ1-1	TRBD1	NA
CASSLGGHYNSPLHF	TGTGCCAGCAGCTTAGGAGGGCATTATAATTCACCCCTCCACTTT	TRBV7-9	TRBJ1-6	NA	NA